This T cell receptor beta chain was recovered during a study of blood T cell repertoires in COVID-19. The V gene end was trimmed by 6 bases and the J gene end by 2 bases; junction bases not matched to a gene: 9. CDR1 ENHRY and CDR2 SYGVKD come from the germline V gene. This CDR3 contains 15 residues. Authors' analysis steps: Amplification of reference gene primers was used by the study to estimate nucleated cell counts. Only in-frame clones appear in the TCRdb table, and some are missing; sequencing was by immunoSEQ multiplex PCR. That table gives V, J and clone size, and the DNA gave D and trimming. The repertoire has 390,000 or so clones, 80% to 90% of them found once; the top ten carry approximately 1%. The participants were between roughly 18 and 89 years old and came from 20 to 30 US areas.

The rearrangement uses TRBV10-3 and TRBJ1-2, with 7 bases matching TRBD1. Sequenced material: PBMCs or T cells enriched from blood (not recorded which). The origin of this receptor is a man between 18 and 35 years old who had recovered from COVID-19. CDR3 DNA: TGTGCCATCAGCCCGGGACAGAAGGCAAACTATGGCTACACCTTC. This encodes CAISPGQKANYGYTF.